The 9 T cell receptor beta chains presented below share a single source sample, sequenced in a study of blood T cell repertoires in COVID-19. Data came from immunoSEQ multiplex PCR; TCRdb stores just in-frame clones and leaves some out. The repertoire holds under 350,000 clones, with 65% to 90% as singletons. Input material: peripheral blood. Every receptor here comes from a human donor in a cohort sampled during active COVID-19.

This clone came up once. The chain has TRBV5-1 and TRBJ1-1; 7 nucleotides match TRBD1. The trim removed 0 bases at V and 4 bases at J, leaving 9 bases unmatched. Germline CDR1 is SGHRS and CDR2 is YFSETQ. The CDR3 has 16 amino acids. The CDR3 DNA reads TGCGCCAGCAGCTTGGCGCAGGGGGTTTGGAGCACTGAAGCTTTCTTT. Amino acids: CASSLAQGVWSTEAFF.

The rearrangement links TRBV2 to TRBJ2-4; D might be TRBD2 (5 bases). V was shortened by 6 bases and J by 0 bases, with 9 bases between the two germline ends. The length of the CDR3 is 14 residues. Germline CDR1 and CDR2: SNHLY and FYNNEI. CDR3 nucleotides: TGTGCCAGCAGGGTAGAGGGAGCCAAAAACATTCAGTACTTC. Its translation is CASRVEGAKNIQYF.

The V gene is TRBV5-4, the J gene TRBJ1-5, with a possible D match to TRBD1 (5 bases). V lost 1 base and J 2 bases, leaving 10 bases between the germline ends. Per the germline V gene, CDR1 is SGHNT and CDR2 is YYREEE (reference sequence). The CDR3 length is 15 residues. CDR3 DNA: TGTGCCAGCAGCTTGTGGGGCGGTGGCAATCAGCCCCAGCATTTT. Translated: CASSLWGGGNQPQHF.

The gene calls are TRBV30 and TRBJ1-2, with 8 positions matching TRBD1. The CDR3 runs 12 residues. Germline CDR1 GTSNPN, CDR2 SVGIG (reference sequence). The CDR3 DNA sequence: TGTGGGTTAAGGGACAGGAACTATGGCTACACCTTC. Translating gives CGLRDRNYGYTF.

V gene TRBV27 combines with J gene TRBJ2-1, with TRBD2 as a possible D gene (6 bases). Germline CDR1 and CDR2: MNHEY and SMNVEV (reference sequence). CDR3 length: 16 residues. The V and J ends lost 7 bases and 3 bases respectively, with 19 bases between them. The CDR3 bases are TGTGCCAGCACACCCGAGGGCCGGGGACTCTACAATGAGCAGTTCTTC. As protein: CASTPEGRGLYNEQFF.

The chain is built from TRBV5-1 and TRBJ1-1; perhaps TRBD1 as D (6 bases). The CDR3 totals 14 residues. The ends were cut back, 4 bases at V and 6 bases at J, with 16 bases in the middle. Per the germline V gene, CDR1 is SGHRS and CDR2 is YFSETQ. CDR3: CASSRKQGFPEAFF. The CDR3 coding sequence is TGCGCCAGCAGCCGGAAACAGGGCTTCCCTGAAGCTTTCTTT.

Remarks on this clone: An end of the junction differs from the germline gene, which may be a read error. The chain employs TRBV6-1 and TRBJ2-5, with D perhaps matching TRBD2 (6 bases). Germline lookup yields CDR1 MNHNS and CDR2 SASEGT. This CDR3 is 17 amino acids long. CDR3 nucleotide sequence: TGTGTCAGCAGTGAAGCGCTTGTCGGCGGGGTTCGAGAGACCCAGTACTTC. Its protein product is CVSSEALVGGVRETQYF.

This clone has just a few counts. The chain is built from TRBV18 and TRBJ2-7; TRBD1 agrees at 9 bases. Germline V gene lookup returns CDR1 KGHSH and CDR2 LQKENI. Germline trimming cut 2 bases from V and 3 bases from J; bases unmatched to any gene: 5. The CDR3 runs to 15 residues. CDR3 loop: CASSPTTGGGYEQYF. For the CDR3, the DNA is TGTGCCAGCTCACCAACGACAGGGGGGGGCTACGAGCAGTACTTC.

There are a few counts of this clone. This chain links TRBV5-6 with TRBJ1-2, with 7 bases that match TRBD1. Germline CDR1 and CDR2: SGHDT and YYEEEE. The CDR3 length is 16 residues. Losses at the gene ends were 0 bases for V and 8 bases for J; bases not matched to a gene: 13. In DNA, the CDR3 is TGTGCCAGCAGCTTGGTCCTCCGACAGGGAACGAACGGCTACACCTTC. Amino acid sequence: CASSLVLRQGTNGYTF.